These T cell receptor beta chains were read from a single sample in a study of CD8+ T cells in alopecia areata. The repertoire was sequenced with immunoSEQ multiplex PCR; TCRdb's copy has only in-frame clones and lacks some. The data hold roughly 180,000 clones, with 51% observed a single time. The sample consisted of CD8+ T cells sorted from blood, taken at approximately week 51, from a patient treated with tofacitinib. These receptors were obtained from a human donor with alopecia areata. The CDR3 runs from the conserved cysteine through the conserved F or W. The D gene is left open where the match is weak. A clone size is listed for some rows: how often the clone was seen (once, few, many), or a class if it is expanded.

v_gene,j_gene,d_gene,abundance,CDR3nt,CDR3aa
TRBV6-5,TRBJ1-1,-,-,TGTGCCAGCAGTTACTCACTCGCCAGGGGGAACACTGAAGCTTTCTTT,CASSYSLARGNTEAFF
TRBV13,TRBJ2-3,TRBD2,few,TGTGCCAGCAGCTTCTCCCAGCGGGGGGATACGCAGTATTTT,CASSFSQRGDTQYF
TRBV4-2,TRBJ2-7,-,few,TGTGCCAGCAGCCAAACGAGGGACTACGAGCAGTACTTC,CASSQTRDYEQYF
TRBV7-9,TRBJ2-5,-,-,TGTGCCAGCAGCTTAATAGCGGACGTACAAGAGACCCAGTACTTC,CASSLIADVQETQYF
TRBV5-1,TRBJ2-1,-,-,TGCGCCAGCAGCGATGCAGGGGACGCTGGTGGGGACAATGAGCAGTTCTTC,CASSDAGDAGGDNEQFF
TRBV30,TRBJ2-7,-,-,TGTGCCTGGAGTGTAGGCCACGGCTACGAGCAGTACTTC,CAWSVGHGYEQYF
TRBV30,TRBJ1-5,TRBD1,few,TGTGCCTGGAGCGCCACAGGGGTCCTTGGGGTTAGCAATCAGCCCCAGCATTTT,CAWSATGVLGVSNQPQHF
TRBV25-1,TRBJ1-5,-,-,TGTGCCAGCAGTGAATCCCACCAGGATGGTCAGCCCCAGCATTTT,CASSESHQDGQPQHF
TRBV5-1,TRBJ1-1,-,few,TGCGCCAGCAGCTTGGAAAAAATGAACACTGAAGCTTTCTTT,CASSLEKMNTEAFF
TRBV7-9,TRBJ2-3,TRBD1,many,TGTGCCAGCAGCTCCGGGACAGGGGACACAGATACGCAGTATTTT,CASSSGTGDTDTQYF
TRBV7-6,TRBJ1-1,-,-,TGTGCCAGCAGCTTAGACAGGAACACTGAAGCTTTCTTT,CASSLDRNTEAFF
TRBV9,TRBJ2-7,TRBD1,few,TGTGCCAGCAGCGTCGGGGACAGCTCCTACGAGCAGTACTTC,CASSVGDSSYEQYF
TRBV6-5,TRBJ1-2,-,-,TGTGCCAGCAGTTACTCGAGGCAGTATGGCTACACCTTC,CASSYSRQYGYTF
TRBV13,TRBJ2-2,-,once,TGTGCCAGCAGCTTCGTGGGGGCTGGCGGGGAGCTGTTTTTT,CASSFVGAGGELFF
TRBV5-1,TRBJ1-2,-,-,TGCGCCAGCAGTTTCCAGGGACATAGCTATGGCTACACCTTC,CASSFQGHSYGYTF